Below, 12 T cell receptor beta chains from the same sample are listed, as sequenced in a study of blood T cell repertoires in COVID-19. TCRdb's copy holds only in-frame clones and misses some; the assay was immunoSEQ multiplex PCR. The sample holds 150,000 or so clones, roughly 82% seen once. The sequenced material came from PBMCs or T cells enriched from blood (not recorded which). The receptors derive from a man aged 45-60 years who had recovered from COVID-19.

This sequence joins TRBV28 and TRBJ2-5, with 8 nucleotides matching TRBD1. The CDR3 contains 13 residues. Germline CDR1 reads MDHEN; CDR2 reads SYDVKM. V trimming: 5 bases; J trimming: 1 base; junction bases outside the gene matches: 0. The CDR3 region has the DNA TGTGCCAGCAGTACAGGGGGCCAAGAGACCCAGTACTTC. Translating it yields CASSTGGQETQYF.

The gene calls are TRBV15 and TRBJ1-1; D uncertain. The CDR3 is 12 amino acids. V lost 4 bases, J lost 7 bases, and 10 bases lay in between. Germline assignment: CDR1 LNHNV and CDR2 YYDKDF (reference sequence). CDR3 sequence: CATSNGPYEAFF. CDR3 in DNA: TGTGCCACCAGCAATGGGCCGTATGAAGCTTTCTTT. Combining the CDR3 with reference TRBV15 and TRBJ1-1 gives the whole variable domain DAMVIQNPRYQVTQFGKPVTLSCSQTLNHNVMYWYQQKSSQAPKLLFHYYDKDFNNEADTPDNFQSRRPNTSFCFLDIRSPGLGDTAMYLCATSNGPYEAFFGQGTRLTVV.

The chain links TRBV30 to TRBJ1-5; 8 bases are a match to TRBD1. Trimming took 2 bases from V and 1 from J; bases not matched to a gene: 4. Germline V gives CDR1 GTSNPN, CDR2 SVGIG (reference sequence). The CDR3 runs to 15 residues. CDR3 bases: TGTGCCTGGAGTCGACAGGGGTTGAGCAATCAGCCCCAGCATTTT. Translation gives CAWSRQGLSNQPQHF.

This chain connects TRBV5-4 to TRBJ1-3; 7 nucleotides match TRBD1. V lost 5 bases and J lost 0; bases outside the gene matches: 5. Germline loops: CDR1 SGHNT, CDR2 YYREEE (reference sequence). CDR3 length equals 15 residues. The CDR3 sequence: CASSLTGSSGNTIYF. The CDR3 nucleotides read TGTGCCAGCAGTTTGACAGGGAGCTCTGGAAACACCATATATTTT.

This clone was observed a few times. The chain carries TRBV30 and TRBJ1-1, with no clear D. V was cut by 0 bases and J by 3 bases, with 8 bases left in between. Germline CDR1 and CDR2: GTSNPN and SVGIG (reference sequence). The CDR3 is 13 residues long. CDR3 sequence (DNA): TGTGCCTGGAGTGTACAGCATGACACTGAAGCTTTCTTT. Protein sequence: CAWSVQHDTEAFF.

V usage is TRBV20-1 and J usage is TRBJ2-7, with 8 bases fitting TRBD1. CDR1 DFQATT and CDR2 SNEGSKA come from the germline V gene (reference sequence). The CDR3 is 11 residues long. The CDR3 loop reads CSTTGGYEQYF. CDR3 nucleotide sequence: TGCAGCACAACAGGGGGCTACGAGCAGTACTTC.

This clone was found a few times. The chain carries TRBV4-1 and TRBJ1-3; 8 bases are a match to TRBD1. CDR3 size: 16 residues. Germline loops: CDR1 MGHRA, CDR2 YSYEKL. Trimming removed 1 base from V and 4 bases from J; junction bases left unmatched: 6. The CDR3 DNA sequence: TGCGCCAGCAGCCAAGTGGGCGGACAGGGAGGAAACACCATATATTTT. This encodes CASSQVGGQGGNTIYF.

This chain joins TRBV2 and TRBJ1-2, with D unclear. The V and J ends lost 7 bases and 0 bases respectively, with 15 bases between them. This CDR3 comprises 15 residues. Germline CDR1 is SNHLY and CDR2 is FYNNEI. CDR3 nucleotide sequence: TGTGCCAGCATGCTCCAGGCTATAGCTAACTATGGCTACACCTTC. Translated: CASMLQAIANYGYTF. Full variable domain (rest looked up from reference TRBV2 and TRBJ1-2): EPEVTQTPSHQVTQMGQEVILRCVPISNHLYFYWYRQILGQKVEFLVSFYNNEISEKSEIFDDQFSVERPDGSNFTLKIRSTKLEDSAMYFCASMLQAIANYGYTFGSGTRLTVV.

This clone appeared a few times. The chain combines TRBV10-2 with TRBJ1-4, with unresolved D. From germline, CDR1 is WSHSY and CDR2 SAAADI. The V end was cut by 8 bases, the J end by 2 bases, with 18 bases between. The CDR3 has 16 amino acids. The CDR3 coding sequence is TGCGCCAGCCAGCCGGGCCGTGCGGGCACTAATGAAAAACTGTTTTTT. Its translation: CASQPGRAGTNEKLFF.

The chain employs TRBV7-2 and TRBJ2-7; possibly TRBD1 for D (5 bases). From germline, CDR1 is SGHTA and CDR2 FQGNSA. The V and J ends lost 1 base and 5 bases respectively, with 9 bases between them. This CDR3 is 13 amino acids long. The CDR3 DNA follows: TGTGCCAGCAGCTTAGTCAGGGATCACGAGCAGTACTTC. This gives the protein CASSLVRDHEQYF.

The rearrangement uses TRBV7-8 and TRBJ1-1, with a weak D call TRBD1 (6 bases). Germline CDR1 SGHVS, CDR2 FQNEAQ. V shed 0 bases and J shed 5 bases, with 13 bases lying between them. The CDR3 sequence is 15 residues long. DNA of the CDR3: TGTGCCAGCAGCTTAGCAAAGGGGGTGGGGACTGAAGCTTTCTTT. This translates into CASSLAKGVGTEAFF.

The chain joins TRBV5-4 to TRBJ1-5; no clear D. V was pared by 0 bases and J by 9 bases, with 7 bases between. Germline V CDR1 and CDR2: SGHNT, YYREEE (reference sequence). CDR3 length equals 12 residues. The CDR3 nucleotides are TGTGCCAGCAGCTTGGGGGAGGGGCCCCAGCATTTT. Protein: CASSLGEGPQHF.